A single sample is the source of the 15 T cell receptor beta chains below, sequenced in a study of CD8 T cells in Susac syndrome (dated by TCRdb to about 2019). Libraries were made using the immunoSEQ multiplex PCR assay. RNA was extracted using the RNeasy kit, and about 0.45 to 1 ug of the RNA was reverse transcribed with random hexamers. TCRdb ran its own pipeline on the public reads, namely fastp trimming at Q25 and MiXCR clone calling, and kept in-frame beta chains. Every CDR3 protein is listed once, alongside the most common genes and DNA of its rows. The sample has about 180,000 distinct CDR3 sequences on record, around 95% of them singletons. Of the sample, 0.093% falls within the top ten clones. The sequenced sample was CD4+ T cells from PBMCs. All receptors come from a human donor with multiple sclerosis.

The CDR3 DNA sequence: TGCGCCAGCAGCGCCCTAGCGGGGAACTACGAGCAGTACTTC. Its translation is CASSALAGNYEQYF. The chain has TRBV5-1 and TRBJ2-7; 9 bases match TRBD2. This CDR3 has 14 amino acids. Germline CDR1 is SGHRS and CDR2 is YFSETQ. V lost 4 bases to trimming and J lost 3 bases; unmatched junction nucleotides: 5.

The chain combines TRBV29-1 with TRBJ2-7; D might be TRBD2 (5 bases). Germline CDR1 reads SQVTM; CDR2 reads ANQGSEA. The V end lost 5 bases, the J end lost 2 bases, and 13 bases lay between the germline ends. The CDR3 has 13 residues. The CDR3 nucleotides read TGCAGCGTTACCACCATCGGGACCTACGAGCAGTACTTC. Amino acids: CSVTTIGTYEQYF.

The count of this clonotype is one. The chain recombines TRBV29-1 with TRBJ2-1, with 14 bases identical to TRBD2. CDR3 length equals 16 residues. Germline lookup yields CDR1 SQVTM and CDR2 ANQGSEA. V trimming: 6 bases; J trimming: 0 bases; junction bases outside the gene matches: 4. The CDR3 DNA reads as TGCAGCGTGGTGACTAGCGGGGGGGCCTCCTACAATGAGCAGTTCTTC. The encoded protein is CSVVTSGGASYNEQFF.

This clonotype has just one count. J is TRBJ1-6 and V is TRBV20-1; D gene unclear. The CDR3 consists of 10 residues. V was cut by 6 bases and J by 10 bases, with 7 bases left in between. Germline V gene data show CDR1 as DFQATT and CDR2 as SNEGSKA (reference sequence). CDR3 protein: CSAGESPLHF. The CDR3 region has the DNA TGCAGTGCCGGTGAATCACCCCTCCACTTT.

This clonotype was counted only a few times. V gene TRBV4-1 combines with J gene TRBJ2-3; D is unresolved. Germline V gene lookup returns CDR1 MGHRA and CDR2 YSYEKL. Trimming stripped 0 bases from V and 8 bases from J, with 9 bases between. This CDR3 has 13 amino acids. The CDR3 protein is CASSQESVGTQYF. The CDR3 DNA sequence: TGCGCCAGCAGCCAAGAATCAGTGGGTACGCAGTATTTT.

The rearrangement links TRBV30 to TRBJ1-2; no firm D call. This CDR3 has 12 residues. The V end lost 3 bases, the J end lost 8 bases, and 13 bases lay between the germline ends. From germline, CDR1 is GTSNPN and CDR2 SVGIG (reference sequence). The CDR3, as DNA: TGTGCCTGGAGCCGGTGGACGGACGGCTACACCTTC. The encoded protein is CAWSRWTDGYTF.

The chain carries TRBV20-1 and TRBJ1-6, with 11 nucleotides matching TRBD1. V dropped 0 bases and J dropped 10; count of bases not matched to a gene: 8. Germline CDR1 is DFQATT and CDR2 is SNEGSKA (reference sequence). The CDR3 covers 16 residues. CDR3 DNA: TGCAGTGCTAGAGACACTGGACAGGGGGCATTATCACCCCTCCACTTT. It is translated as CSARDTGQGALSPLHF.

The chain is built from TRBV30 and TRBJ2-7, with D unclear. The CDR3 is 13 residues long. The germline V gene has CDR1 GTSNPN and CDR2 SVGIG (reference sequence). Trimming removed 6 bases from V and 3 bases from J, with 15 bases in between. DNA of the CDR3: TGTGCCTGTTCCCGCCAGGCAGTCTACGAGCAGTACTTC. Translated: CACSRQAVYEQYF.

The chain couples TRBV30 to TRBJ2-1, with D perhaps given as TRBD1 or TRBD2 (6 bases each). From germline, CDR1 is GTSNPN and CDR2 SVGIG (reference sequence). The CDR3 runs to 12 residues. The V and J ends lost 0 bases and 10 bases respectively, with 10 bases between them. Here the CDR3 reads CAWSVRGTEQFF. CDR3 nucleotides: TGTGCCTGGAGTGTACGCGGGACAGAGCAGTTCTTC. Drawing the rest from reference TRBV30 and TRBJ2-1, the complete variable domain is SQTIHQWPATLVQPVGSPLSLECTVEGTSNPNLYWYRQAAGRGLQLLFYSVGIGQISSEVPQNLSASRPQDRQFILSSKKLLLSDSGFYLCAWSVRGTEQFFGPGTRLTVL.

The V and J genes are TRBV7-9 and TRBJ2-1; D uncertain. V was clipped by 6 bases and J by 0 bases, with 18 bases between them. There are 17 residues in the CDR3. CDR1 and CDR2 from the germline V gene are SEHNR and FQNEAQ (reference sequence). This CDR3 reads CASRPTPRVSSYNEQFF. CDR3 coding DNA: TGTGCCAGCAGACCCACACCGCGAGTGAGCTCCTACAATGAGCAGTTCTTC.

The chain joins TRBV29-1 to TRBJ2-3; 8 bases agree with TRBD1. Germline V gene data show CDR1 as SQVTM and CDR2 as ANQGSEA. The CDR3 is 11 amino acids. Trimming took 7 bases from V and 6 from J; bases not matched to a gene: 3. This CDR3 is CSAGTGDTQYF. The DNA of the CDR3 is TGCAGCGCTGGGACAGGCGATACGCAGTATTTT.

V and J are TRBV7-3 and TRBJ2-3; possible D gene TRBD2, 6 bases. In germline, CDR1 is SGHTA, CDR2 FQGTGA. Between the trimmed V and J ends, which lost 4 bases and 2 bases, there was a span of 16 bases. This CDR3 comprises 16 residues. CDR3 residues: CASSSGRSRITDTQYF. The CDR3 region has the DNA TGTGCCAGCAGCTCGGGGAGGAGTAGAATCACAGATACGCAGTATTTT.

The J gene is TRBJ1-6, the V gene TRBV11-3; possibly TRBD1 for D (6 bases). The ends were cut back, 5 bases at V and 9 bases at J, with 14 bases in the middle. Germline loops: CDR1 SGHNT, CDR2 YENEEA. The CDR3 sequence is 14 residues long. CDR3 region: CASSPQGSGSPLHF. CDR3 DNA: TGTGCCAGCAGCCCACAGGGCTCTGGTTCACCCCTCCACTTT.

The rearrangement uses TRBV18 and TRBJ2-7; 11 bases agree with TRBD1. The CDR3 covers 16 residues. CDR1 is KGHSH and CDR2 is LQKENI in the germline V gene. V lost 4 bases, J lost 3 bases, and 8 bases stayed unmatched. As DNA, the CDR3 is TGTGCCAGCTCACTACCCGGGACAGGGGGAATCTACGAGCAGTACTTC. Translating gives CASSLPGTGGIYEQYF.

The chain employs TRBV29-1 and TRBJ2-1; 11 bases agree with TRBD2. V lost 4 bases to trimming and J lost 4 bases; unmatched junction nucleotides: 0. This CDR3 contains 13 residues. The V gene's germline CDR1 is SQVTM and CDR2 ANQGSEA. The CDR3 loop is CSVASGGYNEQFF. CDR3 DNA sequence: TGCAGCGTTGCTAGCGGGGGGTACAATGAGCAGTTCTTC.